Presented here are 14 T cell receptor beta chains from one specimen sequenced in a study of shared clonotypes between healthy human individuals. Repertoires were generated with immunoSEQ multiplex PCR, while TCRdb's copy carries only in-frame clones and drops some. In the table there are 2,100,000 or so clones, about 94% of which are singletons. The material sequenced was naive CD4+ T cells sorted from blood. The subset here: CD45RA+ positively selected. The source of these receptors is a man in his late teens or twenties in good health.

This clone was seen once. V gene TRBV5-8 combines with J gene TRBJ2-1; D not resolved. Germline lookup yields CDR1 SGHTS and CDR2 YDEGEE. The CDR3 loop spans 13 amino acids. V was clipped by 3 bases and J by 10 bases, with 14 bases between them. DNA of the CDR3: TGTGCCAGCAGCTCGAACCGACCCAGAGAGCAGTTCTTC. Translating it yields CASSSNRPREQFF.

The chain couples TRBV11-2 to TRBJ2-3; TRBD1 agrees at 10 bases. The V gene end was trimmed by 2 bases and the J gene end by 0 bases; junction bases not matched to a gene: 5. CDR3 length: 17 residues. Germline-derived CDR1 and CDR2 are SGHAT and FQNNGV. CDR3 sequence (DNA): TGTGCCAGCAGCTTATGGGGGACAGGGGAAAGCACAGATACGCAGTATTTT. This sequence encodes CASSLWGTGESTDTQYF.

In DNA, the CDR3 is TGTGCCATCAGCGACACCGGGACAGGGGCCGAGACCCAGTACTTC. Its protein product is CAISDTGTGAETQYF. The rearrangement uses TRBV10-3 and TRBJ2-5; 10 nucleotides agree with TRBD1. The CDR3 consists of 15 residues. CDR1 and CDR2 (germline): ENHRY, SYGVKD. The trim removed 6 bases at V and 5 bases at J, leaving 9 bases unmatched.

The V gene is TRBV15, the J gene TRBJ2-7; 11 bases map to TRBD2. The CDR3 length is 16 residues. J gave up 2 bases and V 5 bases, and 8 bases lay outside the gene matches. Germline V gives CDR1 LNHNV, CDR2 YYDKDF (reference sequence). CDR3 bases: TGTGCCACCAGCCCCCTATTGACTAGCGGGACCTACGAGCAGTACTTC. Translating it yields CATSPLLTSGTYEQYF.

Worth noting for this clone: The sample has other DNA sequences that encode this CDR3 too. This chain joins TRBV2 and TRBJ1-1; D not resolved. CDR3 length: 13 amino acids. Germline V lookup: CDR1 SNHLY, CDR2 FYNNEI. V was shortened by 5 bases and J by 1 base, with 8 bases between the two germline ends. The CDR3 bases are TGTGCCAGCAGTTGGACCGGGAACACTGAAGCTTTCTTT. It is translated as CASSWTGNTEAFF.

The DNA of the CDR3 is TGTGCCAGCAGTTACGATCGGCGGCCGCGACTCTATGGCTACACCTTC. It codes for CASSYDRRPRLYGYTF. The V and J genes are TRBV6-5 and TRBJ1-2, with D unclear. CDR1 MNHEY and CDR2 SVGAGI come from the germline V gene. Trimming cost V 2 bases and J 4 bases, with 17 bases left between them. The CDR3 sequence is 16 residues long.

This clone was counted once. The rearrangement joins TRBV19 to TRBJ2-2; D gene uncertain. The CDR3 runs 14 residues. Per the germline V gene, CDR1 is LNHDA and CDR2 is SQIVND (reference sequence). Trimming cost V 3 bases and J 5 bases, with 10 bases left between them. The CDR3 region has the DNA TGTGCCAGTAGTATTCAACAGACGACCGGGGAGCTGTTTTTT. It is translated as CASSIQQTTGELFF. Variable domain in full (rest from reference TRBV19 and TRBJ2-2): DGGITQSPKYLFRKEGQNVTLSCEQNLNHDAMYWYRQDPGQGLRLIYYSQIVNDFQKGDIAEGYSVSREKKESFPLTVTSAQKNPTAFYLCASSIQQTTGELFFGEGSRLTVL.

For this clone: Other DNA sequences from this sample encode an identical CDR3 as well. V gene TRBV6-6 combines with J gene TRBJ1-2; unclear D gene. CDR3 length equals 14 residues. V lost 0 bases, J lost 5 bases, and 10 bases lay in between. Germline CDR1 and CDR2: MNHNY and SVGAGI (reference sequence). The CDR3 region has the DNA TGTGCCAGCAGTTACTCCCCCGGTATATATGGCTACACCTTC. Translated, it gives CASSYSPGIYGYTF.

The chain links TRBV6-5 to TRBJ2-1; D is uncertain. Germline V gene data show CDR1 as MNHEY and CDR2 as SVGAGI. The V and J ends lost 2 bases and 0 bases respectively, with 8 bases between them. The CDR3 runs to 15 residues. Here the CDR3 reads CASSYGASSYNEQFF. In DNA, the CDR3 is TGTGCCAGCAGTTACGGAGCGAGCTCCTACAATGAGCAGTTCTTC.

This clone was recorded only once. The chain recombines TRBV5-1 with TRBJ2-7, with D possibly matching TRBD1 (5 bases). Germline assignment: CDR1 SGHRS and CDR2 YFSETQ. V lost 0 bases and J 3 bases, leaving 16 bases between the germline ends. The CDR3 sequence is 16 residues long. The chain's CDR3 is CASSLDFRGGYYEQYF. Written as DNA, the CDR3 is TGCGCCAGCAGCTTGGATTTTAGGGGCGGTTACTACGAGCAGTACTTC.

In its sample, this clone was seen once. This sequence joins TRBV5-1 and TRBJ1-1; D possibly corresponds to TRBD1 (6 bases). Trimming left V 0 bases short and J 3 bases short, with 12 bases between. Germline CDR1 is SGHRS and CDR2 is YFSETQ. The CDR3 has 15 amino acids. The CDR3 coding sequence is TGCGCCAGCAGCTTGGATACAGGGTTCGACACTGAAGCTTTCTTT. Residues: CASSLDTGFDTEAFF.

J is TRBJ2-3 and V is TRBV6-1; no reliable D call. The V gene's germline CDR1 is MNHNS and CDR2 SASEGT. The CDR3 contains 12 residues. V dropped 3 bases and J dropped 2 bases, with 3 bases sitting between them. This CDR3 reads CASSDHTDTQYF. As DNA, the CDR3 is TGTGCCAGCAGTGACCACACAGATACGCAGTATTTT.

To note about this clone: A read error may produce the germline difference seen at one junction end. V and J are TRBV6-6 and TRBJ1-2, with TRBD1 matching over 8 bases. This CDR3 has 13 amino acids. Germline lookup yields CDR1 MNHNY and CDR2 SVGAGI (reference sequence). The CDR3 protein is CASSLQGDYGCTF. CDR3 bases: TGTGCCAGCAGTTTACAGGGGGACTATGGCTGCACCTTC.

The CDR3, as DNA: TGTGCCACCAGCAGAGTAAGACAGGGATCCTACGAGCAGTACTTC. Protein: CATSRVRQGSYEQYF. The rearrangement joins TRBV15 to TRBJ2-7, with TRBD1 matching over 7 bases. The V gene end was trimmed by 1 base and the J gene end by 1 base; junction bases not matched to a gene: 4. The CDR3 extends over 15 amino acids. Germline values: CDR1 LNHNV, CDR2 YYDKDF (reference sequence).